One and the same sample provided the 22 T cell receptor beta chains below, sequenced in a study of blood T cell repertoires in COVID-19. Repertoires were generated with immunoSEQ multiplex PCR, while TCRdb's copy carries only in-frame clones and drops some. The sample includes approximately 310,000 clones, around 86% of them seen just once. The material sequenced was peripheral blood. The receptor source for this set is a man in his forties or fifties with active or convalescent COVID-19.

The CDR3 is CASSQVAGPISPYNEQFF. The CDR3 nucleotides are TGCGCCAGCAGCCAAGTTGCGGGACCCATTAGCCCCTACAATGAGCAGTTCTTC. The gene calls are TRBV4-3 and TRBJ2-1; D possibly corresponds to TRBD2 (6 bases). V was trimmed by 1 base and J by 2 bases, leaving 18 bases between them. Germline V gene sequence: CDR1 LGHNA, CDR2 YSLEER. The CDR3 is 18 residues long.

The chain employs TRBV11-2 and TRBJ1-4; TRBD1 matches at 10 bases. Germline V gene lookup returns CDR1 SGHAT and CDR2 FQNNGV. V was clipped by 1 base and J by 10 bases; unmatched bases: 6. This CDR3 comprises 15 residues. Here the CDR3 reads CASSLAGTGALKLFF. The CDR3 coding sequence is TGTGCCAGCAGCTTAGCCGGGACAGGGGCCTTAAAACTGTTTTTT. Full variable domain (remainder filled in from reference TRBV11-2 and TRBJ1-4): EAGVAQSPRYKIIEKRQSVAFWCNPISGHATLYWYQQILGQGPKLLIQFQNNGVVDDSQLPKDRFSAERLKGVDSTLKIQPAKLEDSAVYLCASSLAGTGALKLFFGSGTQLSVL.

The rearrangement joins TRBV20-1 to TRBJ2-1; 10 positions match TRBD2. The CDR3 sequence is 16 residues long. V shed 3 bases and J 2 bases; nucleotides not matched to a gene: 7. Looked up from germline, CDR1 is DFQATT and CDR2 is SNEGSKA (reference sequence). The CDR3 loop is CSASRPSGGPYNEQFF. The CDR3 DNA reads TGCAGTGCTAGTAGGCCTAGCGGGGGTCCCTACAATGAGCAGTTCTTC.

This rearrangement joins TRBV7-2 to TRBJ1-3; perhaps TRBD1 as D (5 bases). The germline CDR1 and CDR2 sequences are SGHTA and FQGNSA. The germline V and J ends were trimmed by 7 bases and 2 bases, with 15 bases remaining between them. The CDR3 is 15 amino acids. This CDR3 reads CASNPLGGAGNTIYF. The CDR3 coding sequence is TGTGCCAGCAATCCGCTGGGGGGAGCTGGAAACACCATATATTTT.

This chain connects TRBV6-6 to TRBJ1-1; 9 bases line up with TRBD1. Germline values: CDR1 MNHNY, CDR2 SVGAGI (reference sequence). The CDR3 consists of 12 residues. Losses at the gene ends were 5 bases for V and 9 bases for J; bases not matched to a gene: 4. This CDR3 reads CASSQDRGQAFF. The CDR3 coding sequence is TGTGCCAGCAGTCAGGACAGGGGACAAGCTTTCTTT.

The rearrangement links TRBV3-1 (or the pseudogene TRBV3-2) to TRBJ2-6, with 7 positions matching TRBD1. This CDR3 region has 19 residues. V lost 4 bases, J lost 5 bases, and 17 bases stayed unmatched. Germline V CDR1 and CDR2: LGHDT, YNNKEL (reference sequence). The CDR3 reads CASSPLPGQLRPRANVLTF. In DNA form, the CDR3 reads TGTGCCAGCAGCCCCCTTCCGGGACAGCTGAGACCTAGGGCCAACGTCCTGACTTTC.

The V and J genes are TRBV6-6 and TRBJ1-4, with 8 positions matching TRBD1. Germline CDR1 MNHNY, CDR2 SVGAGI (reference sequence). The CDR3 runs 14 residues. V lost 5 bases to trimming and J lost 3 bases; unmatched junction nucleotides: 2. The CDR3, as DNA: TGTGCCAGCAGTCAGGGGGCGGCTAATGAAAAACTGTTTTTT. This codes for CASSQGAANEKLFF.

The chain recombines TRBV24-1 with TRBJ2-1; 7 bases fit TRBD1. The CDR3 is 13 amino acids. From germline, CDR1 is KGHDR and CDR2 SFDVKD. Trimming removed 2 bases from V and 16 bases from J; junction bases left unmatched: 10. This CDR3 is CATSDSRDRIKFF. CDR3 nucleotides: TGTGCCACCAGTGATTCCCGGGACAGAATTAAATTCTTC.

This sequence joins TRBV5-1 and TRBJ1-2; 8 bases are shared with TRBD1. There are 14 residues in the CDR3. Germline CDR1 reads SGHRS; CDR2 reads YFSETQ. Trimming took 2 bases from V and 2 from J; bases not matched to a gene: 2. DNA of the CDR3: TGCGCCAGCAGCTTTAGGACAGGGAACTATGGCTACACCTTC. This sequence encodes CASSFRTGNYGYTF.

In DNA, the CDR3 is TGCGCCAGCAGCTTGGTGCTAGCGGGTGCAAAGGGGCGAGAGACCCAGTACTTC. Translation: CASSLVLAGAKGRETQYF. J is TRBJ2-5 and V is TRBV5-1; 8 bases align to TRBD2. The CDR3 covers 18 residues. The germline gives CDR1 SGHRS, CDR2 YFSETQ. V was clipped by 0 bases and J by 4 bases; unmatched bases: 14.

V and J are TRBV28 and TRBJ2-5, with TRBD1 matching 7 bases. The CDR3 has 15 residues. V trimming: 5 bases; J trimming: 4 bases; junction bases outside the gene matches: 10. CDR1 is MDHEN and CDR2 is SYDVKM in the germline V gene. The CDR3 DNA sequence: TGTGCCAGCAGTCCTCGGGACAGCGTACGAGAGACCCAGTACTTC. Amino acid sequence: CASSPRDSVRETQYF.

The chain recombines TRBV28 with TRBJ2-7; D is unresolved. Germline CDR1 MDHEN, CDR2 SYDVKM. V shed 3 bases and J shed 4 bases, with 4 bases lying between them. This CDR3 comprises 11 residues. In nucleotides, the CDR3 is TGTGCCAGCAGTTTTGAGTACGAGCAGTACTTC. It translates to CASSFEYEQYF.

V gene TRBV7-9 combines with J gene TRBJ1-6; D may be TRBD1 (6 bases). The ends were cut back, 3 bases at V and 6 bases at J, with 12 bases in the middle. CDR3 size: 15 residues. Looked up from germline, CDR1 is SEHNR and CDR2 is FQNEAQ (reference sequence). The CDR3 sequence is CASSFGGAGNSPLHF. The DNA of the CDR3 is TGTGCCAGCAGCTTTGGGGGGGCCGGTAATTCACCCCTCCACTTT.

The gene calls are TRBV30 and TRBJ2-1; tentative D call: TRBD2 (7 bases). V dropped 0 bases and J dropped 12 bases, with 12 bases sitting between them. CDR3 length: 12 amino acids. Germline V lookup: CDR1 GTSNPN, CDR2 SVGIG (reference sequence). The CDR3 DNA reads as TGTGCCTGGAGTGTAAGGGGGGGGAGGCAGTTCTTC. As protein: CAWSVRGGRQFF.

The DNA of the CDR3 is TGTGCCAGCAGAGAACAGGGAAACACTGAAGCTTTCTTT. This codes for CASREQGNTEAFF. V is TRBV7-9 and J is TRBJ1-1; maybe TRBD1 (6 bases). Deletions cut 6 bases from V and 2 bases from J, with 10 bases between. This CDR3 has 13 residues. From germline, CDR1 is SEHNR and CDR2 FQNEAQ (reference sequence). The whole variable domain, filled in from reference TRBV7-9 and TRBJ1-1, reads DTGVSQNPRHKITKRGQNVTFRCDPISEHNRLYWYRQTLGQGPEFLTYFQNEAQLEKSRLLSDRFSAERPKGSFSTLEIQRTEQGDSAMYLCASREQGNTEAFFGQGTRLTVV.

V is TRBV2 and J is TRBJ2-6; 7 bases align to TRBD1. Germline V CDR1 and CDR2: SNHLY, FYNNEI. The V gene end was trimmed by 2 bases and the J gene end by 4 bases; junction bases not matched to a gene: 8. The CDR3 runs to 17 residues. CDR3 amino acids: CASSETGARVGANVLTF. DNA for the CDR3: TGTGCCAGCAGTGAAACAGGGGCCCGGGTCGGGGCCAACGTCCTGACTTTC.

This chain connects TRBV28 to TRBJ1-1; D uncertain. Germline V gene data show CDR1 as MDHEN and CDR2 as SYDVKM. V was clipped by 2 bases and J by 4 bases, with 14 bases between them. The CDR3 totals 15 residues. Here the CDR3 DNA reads TGTGCCAGCAGTTTAAGCGGGGTTGTGGGCACTGAAGCTTTCTTT. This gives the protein CASSLSGVVGTEAFF.

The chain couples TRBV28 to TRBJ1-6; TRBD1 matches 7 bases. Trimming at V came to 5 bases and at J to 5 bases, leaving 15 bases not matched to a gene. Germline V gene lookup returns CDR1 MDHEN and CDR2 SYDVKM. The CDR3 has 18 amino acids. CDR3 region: CASSPTPQGNPNNSPLHF. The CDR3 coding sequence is TGTGCCAGCAGTCCTACTCCACAGGGGAACCCTAATAATTCACCCCTCCACTTT.

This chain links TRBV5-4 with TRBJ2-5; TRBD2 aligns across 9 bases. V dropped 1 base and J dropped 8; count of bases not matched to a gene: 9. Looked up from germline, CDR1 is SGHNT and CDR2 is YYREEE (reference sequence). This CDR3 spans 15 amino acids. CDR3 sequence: CASSLNRGLATTQYF. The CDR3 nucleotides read TGTGCCAGCAGCTTGAATCGCGGACTAGCGACAACCCAGTACTTC. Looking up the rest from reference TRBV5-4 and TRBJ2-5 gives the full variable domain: ETGVTQSPTHLIKTRGQQVTLRCSSQSGHNTVSWYQQALGQGPQFIFQYYREEENGRGNFPPRFSGLQFPNYSSELNVNALELDDSALYLCASSLNRGLATTQYFGPGTRLLVL.

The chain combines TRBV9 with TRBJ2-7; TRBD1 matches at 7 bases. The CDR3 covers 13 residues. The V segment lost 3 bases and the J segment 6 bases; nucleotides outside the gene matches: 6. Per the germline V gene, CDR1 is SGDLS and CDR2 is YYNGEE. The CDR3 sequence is CASSGGGWSEQYF. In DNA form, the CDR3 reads TGTGCCAGCAGCGGAGGGGGCTGGAGCGAGCAGTACTTC.

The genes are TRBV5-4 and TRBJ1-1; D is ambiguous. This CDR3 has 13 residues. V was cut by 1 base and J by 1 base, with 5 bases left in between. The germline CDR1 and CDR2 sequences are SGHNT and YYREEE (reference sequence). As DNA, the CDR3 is TGTGCCAGCAGCTTGCCGCGGAACACTGAAGCTTTCTTT. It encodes CASSLPRNTEAFF.

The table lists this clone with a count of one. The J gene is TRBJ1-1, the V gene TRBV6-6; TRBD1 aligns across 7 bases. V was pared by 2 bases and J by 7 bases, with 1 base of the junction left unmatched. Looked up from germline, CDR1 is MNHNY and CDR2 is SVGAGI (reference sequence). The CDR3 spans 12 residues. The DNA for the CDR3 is TGTGCCAGCAGTTACGACAGGGTTGAAGCTTTCTTT. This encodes CASSYDRVEAFF.